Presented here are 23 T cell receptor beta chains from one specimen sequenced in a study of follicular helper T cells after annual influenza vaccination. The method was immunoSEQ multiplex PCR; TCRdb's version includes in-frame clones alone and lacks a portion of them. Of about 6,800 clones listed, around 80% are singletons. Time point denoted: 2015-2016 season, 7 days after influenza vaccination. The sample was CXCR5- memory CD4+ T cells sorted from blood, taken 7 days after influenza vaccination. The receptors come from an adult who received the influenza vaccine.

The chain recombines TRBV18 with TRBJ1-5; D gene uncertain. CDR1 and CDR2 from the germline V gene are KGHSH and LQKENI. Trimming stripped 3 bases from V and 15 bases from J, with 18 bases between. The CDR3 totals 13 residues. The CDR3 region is CASSPDGRRARHF. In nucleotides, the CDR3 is TGTGCCAGCTCACCGGATGGACGGAGGGCACGGCATTTT. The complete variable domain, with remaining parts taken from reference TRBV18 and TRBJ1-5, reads NAGVMQNPRHLVRRRGQEARLRCSPMKGHSHVYWYRQLPEEGLKFMVYLQKENIIDESGMPKERFSAEFPKEGPSILRIQQVVRGDSAAYFCASSPDGRRARHFGDGTRLSIL.

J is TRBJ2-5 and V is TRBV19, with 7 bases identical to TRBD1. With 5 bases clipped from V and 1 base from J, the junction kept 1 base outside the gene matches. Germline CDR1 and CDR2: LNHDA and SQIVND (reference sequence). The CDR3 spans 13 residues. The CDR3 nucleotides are TGTGCCAGTAGTCGGGACAGCCAAGAGACCCAGTACTTC. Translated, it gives CASSRDSQETQYF.

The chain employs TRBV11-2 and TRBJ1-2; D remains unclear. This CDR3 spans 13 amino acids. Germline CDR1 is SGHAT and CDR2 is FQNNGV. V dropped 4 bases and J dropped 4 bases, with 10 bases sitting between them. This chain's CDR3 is CASSSPGGYGYTF. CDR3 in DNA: TGTGCCAGCAGCTCGCCGGGAGGCTATGGCTACACCTTC.

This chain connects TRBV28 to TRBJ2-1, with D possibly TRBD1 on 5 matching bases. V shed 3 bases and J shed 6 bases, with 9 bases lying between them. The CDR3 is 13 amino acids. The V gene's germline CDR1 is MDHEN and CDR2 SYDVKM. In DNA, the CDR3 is TGTGCCAGCAGTTTTTTACAGGCCAATGAGCAGTTCTTC. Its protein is CASSFLQANEQFF.

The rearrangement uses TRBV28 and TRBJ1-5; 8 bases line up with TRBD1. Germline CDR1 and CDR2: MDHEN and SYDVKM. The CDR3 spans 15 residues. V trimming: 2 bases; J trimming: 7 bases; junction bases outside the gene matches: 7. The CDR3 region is CASSLGQGAGQPQHF. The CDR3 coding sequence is TGTGCCAGCAGTTTAGGGCAGGGGGCCGGACAGCCCCAGCATTTT.

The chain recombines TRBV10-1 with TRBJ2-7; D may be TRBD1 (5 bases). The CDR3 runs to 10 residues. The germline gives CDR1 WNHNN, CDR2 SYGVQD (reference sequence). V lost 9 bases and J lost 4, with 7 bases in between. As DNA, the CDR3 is TGCGCCAGTCGACAGTACGAGCAGTACTTC. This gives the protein CASRQYEQYF.

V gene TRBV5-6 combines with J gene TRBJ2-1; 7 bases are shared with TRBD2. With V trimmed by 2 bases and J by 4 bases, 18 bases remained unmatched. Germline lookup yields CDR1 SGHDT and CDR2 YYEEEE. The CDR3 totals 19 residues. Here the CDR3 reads CASSLSGIGREWYYNEQFF. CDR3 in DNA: TGTGCCAGCAGCTTATCGGGGATAGGGCGGGAGTGGTATTACAATGAGCAGTTCTTC.

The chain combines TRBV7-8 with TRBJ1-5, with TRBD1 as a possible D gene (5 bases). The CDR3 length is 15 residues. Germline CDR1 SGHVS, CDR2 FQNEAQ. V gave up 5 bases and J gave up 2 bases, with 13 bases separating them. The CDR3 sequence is CASSRGPEGNQPQHF. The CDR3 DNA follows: TGTGCCAGCAGCCGGGGCCCGGAGGGCAATCAGCCCCAGCATTTT.

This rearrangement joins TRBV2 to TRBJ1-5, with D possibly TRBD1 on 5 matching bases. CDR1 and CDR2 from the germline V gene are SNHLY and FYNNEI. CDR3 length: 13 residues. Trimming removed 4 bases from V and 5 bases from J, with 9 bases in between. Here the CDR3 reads CASSAQGYQPQHF. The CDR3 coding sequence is TGTGCCAGCAGTGCGCAGGGCTATCAGCCCCAGCATTTT.

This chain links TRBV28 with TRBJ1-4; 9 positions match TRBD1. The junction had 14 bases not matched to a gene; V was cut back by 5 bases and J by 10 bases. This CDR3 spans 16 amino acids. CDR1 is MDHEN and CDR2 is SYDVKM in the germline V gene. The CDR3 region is CASSHRSGTGLGKLFF. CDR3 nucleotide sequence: TGTGCCAGCAGTCACCGATCCGGGACAGGGCTCGGAAAACTGTTTTTT.

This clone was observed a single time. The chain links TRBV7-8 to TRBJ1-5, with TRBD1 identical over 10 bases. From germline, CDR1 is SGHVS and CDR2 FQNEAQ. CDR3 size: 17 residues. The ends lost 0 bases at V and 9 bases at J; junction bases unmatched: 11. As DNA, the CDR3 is TGTGCCAGCAGCTTAGCTCGCGGGACAGGGGACACGGTGCCCCAGCATTTT. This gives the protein CASSLARGTGDTVPQHF.

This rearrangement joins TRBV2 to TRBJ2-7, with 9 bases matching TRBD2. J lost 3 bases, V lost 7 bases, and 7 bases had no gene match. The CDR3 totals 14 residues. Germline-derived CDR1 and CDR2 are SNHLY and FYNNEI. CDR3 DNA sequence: TGTGCCAGCAAATCCGGGACTAGCAGCTACGAGCAGTACTTC. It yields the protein CASKSGTSSYEQYF.

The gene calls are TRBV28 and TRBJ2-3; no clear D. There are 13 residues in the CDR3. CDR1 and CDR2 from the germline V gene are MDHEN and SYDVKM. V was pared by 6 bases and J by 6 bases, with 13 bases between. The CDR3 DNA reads TGTGCCAGCAGGGTGACTGCGGCCGATACGCAGTATTTT. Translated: CASRVTAADTQYF.

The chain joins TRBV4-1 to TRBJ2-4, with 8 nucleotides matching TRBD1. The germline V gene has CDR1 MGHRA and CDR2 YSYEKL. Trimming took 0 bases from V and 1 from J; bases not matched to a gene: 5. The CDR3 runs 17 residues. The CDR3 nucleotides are TGCGCCAGCAGCCAAGATTGGCAGGGGGCCGCCAAAAACATTCAGTACTTC. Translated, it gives CASSQDWQGAAKNIQYF.

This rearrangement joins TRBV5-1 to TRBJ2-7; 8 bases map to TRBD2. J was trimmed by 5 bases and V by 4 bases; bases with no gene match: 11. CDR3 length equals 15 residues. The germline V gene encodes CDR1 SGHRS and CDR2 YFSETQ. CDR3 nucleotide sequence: TGCGCCAGCAGCCGTCCGGGGGGGCAGGTTGACGAGCAGTACTTC. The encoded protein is CASSRPGGQVDEQYF.

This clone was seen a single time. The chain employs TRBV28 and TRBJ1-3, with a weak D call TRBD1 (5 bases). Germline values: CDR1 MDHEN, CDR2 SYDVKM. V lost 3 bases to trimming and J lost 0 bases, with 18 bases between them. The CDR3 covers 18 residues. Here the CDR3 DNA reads TGTGCCAGCAGTTTGATTTTCCCCACGGGGGTCTCTGGAAACACCATATATTTT. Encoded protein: CASSLIFPTGVSGNTIYF.

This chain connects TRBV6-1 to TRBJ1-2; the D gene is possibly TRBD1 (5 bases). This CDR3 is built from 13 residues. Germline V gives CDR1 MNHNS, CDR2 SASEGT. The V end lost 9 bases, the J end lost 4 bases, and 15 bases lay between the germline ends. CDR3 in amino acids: CASPQGAIYGYTF. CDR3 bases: TGTGCCAGTCCTCAAGGGGCTATCTATGGCTACACCTTC.

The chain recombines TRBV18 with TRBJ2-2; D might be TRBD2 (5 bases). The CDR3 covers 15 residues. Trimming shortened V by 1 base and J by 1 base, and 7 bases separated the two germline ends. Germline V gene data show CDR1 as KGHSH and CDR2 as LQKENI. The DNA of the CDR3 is TGTGCCAGCTCACCACTGGGAGTGAACACCGGGGAGCTGTTTTTT. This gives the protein CASSPLGVNTGELFF. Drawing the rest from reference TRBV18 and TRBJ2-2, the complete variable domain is NAGVMQNPRHLVRRRGQEARLRCSPMKGHSHVYWYRQLPEEGLKFMVYLQKENIIDESGMPKERFSAEFPKEGPSILRIQQVVRGDSAAYFCASSPLGVNTGELFFGEGSRLTVL.

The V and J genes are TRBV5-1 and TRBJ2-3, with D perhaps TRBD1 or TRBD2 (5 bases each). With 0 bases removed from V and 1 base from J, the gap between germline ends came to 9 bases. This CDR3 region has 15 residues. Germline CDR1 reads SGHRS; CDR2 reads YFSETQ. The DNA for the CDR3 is TGCGCCAGCAGCTTGGGGGGGTTTGGCACAGATACGCAGTATTTT. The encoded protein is CASSLGGFGTDTQYF.

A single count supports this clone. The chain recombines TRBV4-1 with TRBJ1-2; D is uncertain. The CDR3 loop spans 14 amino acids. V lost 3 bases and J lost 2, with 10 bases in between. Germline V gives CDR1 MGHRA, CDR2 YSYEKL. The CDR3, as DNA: TGCGCCAGCAGCCACCAAGGACGGAACTATGGCTACACCTTC. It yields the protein CASSHQGRNYGYTF.

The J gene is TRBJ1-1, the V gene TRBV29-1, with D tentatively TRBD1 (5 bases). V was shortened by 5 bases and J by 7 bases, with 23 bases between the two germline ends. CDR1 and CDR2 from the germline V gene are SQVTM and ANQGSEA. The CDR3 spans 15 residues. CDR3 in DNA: TGCAGCGTTAGCGGGAGAACAAGCGGGGGGAATGAAGCTTTCTTT. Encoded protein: CSVSGRTSGGNEAFF.

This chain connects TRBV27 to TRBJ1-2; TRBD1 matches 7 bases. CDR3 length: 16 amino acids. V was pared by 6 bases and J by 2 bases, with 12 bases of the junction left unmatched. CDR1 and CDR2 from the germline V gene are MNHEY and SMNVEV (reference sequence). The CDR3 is CASSYRGSPPNYGYTF. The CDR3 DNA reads TGTGCCAGCAGCTACAGGGGTTCCCCTCCCAACTATGGCTACACCTTC.

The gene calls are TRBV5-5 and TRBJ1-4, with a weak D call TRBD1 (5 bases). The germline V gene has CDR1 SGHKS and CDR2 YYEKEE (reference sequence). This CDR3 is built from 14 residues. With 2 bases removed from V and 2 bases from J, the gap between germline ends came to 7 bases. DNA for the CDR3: TGTGCCAGCAGCTTTCGGGGGACTAATGAAAAACTGTTTTTT. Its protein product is CASSFRGTNEKLFF. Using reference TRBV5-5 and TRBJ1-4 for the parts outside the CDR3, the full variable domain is DAGVTQSPTHLIKTRGQQVTLRCSPISGHKSVSWYQQVLGQGPQFIFQYYEKEERGRGNFPDRFSARQFPNYSSELNVNALLLGDSALYLCASSFRGTNEKLFFGSGTQLSVL.